This T cell receptor (beta chain) came from a study of blood T cell repertoires in COVID-19. For the study at large: Both acute and convalescent COVID-19 samples were obtained from the United States, Italy and Spain. From T cells, B-cell-depleted T cells, or PBMCs came the material, which was cDNA or gDNA.

Original analysis: From reference gene primer amplification, estimates of nucleated cell counts were derived. Sequencing used immunoSEQ multiplex PCR; TCRdb keeps in-frame clones, though not all of them. The V and J calls and clone size were taken over from that table, and D and trimming were inferred from the DNA. This table has around 160,000 clones, around 82% appearing once. Sequenced material: peripheral blood. This TCR came from a man in his 60s with active or convalescent COVID-19.

The CDR3 region is CSGSRGMNTEAFF. In nucleotides, the CDR3 is TGCAGCGGCTCCAGGGGGATGAACACTGAAGCTTTCTTT. V is TRBV29-1 and J is TRBJ1-1; 7 bases are a match to TRBD1. CDR1 SQVTM and CDR2 ANQGSEA come from the germline V gene. The junction had 5 bases not matched to a gene; V was cut back by 7 bases and J by 0 bases. The CDR3 totals 13 residues.